This TCR beta chain was captured in a study of T cell changes during pregnancy in multiple sclerosis. This clone has only one observation. The CDR3 totals 12 residues. Trimming shortened V by 4 bases and J by 2 bases, and 6 bases separated the two germline ends. Germline loops: CDR1 SGHAT, CDR2 FQNNGV. Sequenced by immunoSEQ multiplex PCR; TCRdb stores in-frame clones only, minus some. The sample consists of 50,000 or so clones, just over 90% of them appearing once. The chain recombines TRBV11-2 with TRBJ2-7; D unclear. The sample here was CD8+ T cells from peripheral blood mononuclear cells, taken after pregnancy. The clonotype was recovered from a female donor with multiple sclerosis, enrolled in a pregnancy study. In DNA form, the CDR3 reads TGTGCCAGCAGCTCTACTCCCTACGAGCAGTACTTC. This codes for CASSSTPYEQYF.